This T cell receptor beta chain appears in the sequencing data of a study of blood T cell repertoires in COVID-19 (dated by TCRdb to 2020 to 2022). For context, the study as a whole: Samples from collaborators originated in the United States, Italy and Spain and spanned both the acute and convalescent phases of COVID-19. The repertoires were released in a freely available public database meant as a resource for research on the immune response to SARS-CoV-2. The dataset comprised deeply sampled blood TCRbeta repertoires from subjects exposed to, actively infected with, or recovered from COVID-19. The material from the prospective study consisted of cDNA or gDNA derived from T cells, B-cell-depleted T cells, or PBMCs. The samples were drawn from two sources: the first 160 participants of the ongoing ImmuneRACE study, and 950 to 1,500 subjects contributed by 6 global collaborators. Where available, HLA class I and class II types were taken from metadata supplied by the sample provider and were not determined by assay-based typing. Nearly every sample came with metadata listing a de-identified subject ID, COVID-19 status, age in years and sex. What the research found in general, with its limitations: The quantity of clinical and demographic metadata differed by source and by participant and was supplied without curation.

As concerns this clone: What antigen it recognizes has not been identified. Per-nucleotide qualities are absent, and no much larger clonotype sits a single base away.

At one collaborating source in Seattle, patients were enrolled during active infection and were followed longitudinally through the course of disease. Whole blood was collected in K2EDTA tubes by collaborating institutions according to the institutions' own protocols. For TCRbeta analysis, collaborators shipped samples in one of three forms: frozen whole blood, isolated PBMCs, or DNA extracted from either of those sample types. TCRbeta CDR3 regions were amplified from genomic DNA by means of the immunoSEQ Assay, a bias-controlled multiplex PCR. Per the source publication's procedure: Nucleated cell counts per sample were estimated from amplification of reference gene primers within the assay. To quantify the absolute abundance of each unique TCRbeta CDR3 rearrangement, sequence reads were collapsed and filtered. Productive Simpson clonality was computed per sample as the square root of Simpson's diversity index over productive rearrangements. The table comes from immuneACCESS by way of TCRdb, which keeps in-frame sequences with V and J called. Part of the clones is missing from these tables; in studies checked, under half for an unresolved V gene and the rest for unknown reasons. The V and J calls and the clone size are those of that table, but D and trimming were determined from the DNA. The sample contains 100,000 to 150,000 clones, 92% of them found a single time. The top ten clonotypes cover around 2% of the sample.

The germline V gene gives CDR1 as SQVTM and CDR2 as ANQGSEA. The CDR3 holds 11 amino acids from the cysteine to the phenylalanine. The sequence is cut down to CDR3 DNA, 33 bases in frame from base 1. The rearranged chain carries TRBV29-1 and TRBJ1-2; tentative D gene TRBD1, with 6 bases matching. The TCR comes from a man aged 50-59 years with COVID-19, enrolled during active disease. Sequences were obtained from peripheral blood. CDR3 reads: CIGGTGDGYTF. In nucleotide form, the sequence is TGCATTGGGGGCACAGGTGATGGCTACACCTTC. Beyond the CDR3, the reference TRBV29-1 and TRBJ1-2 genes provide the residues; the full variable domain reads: SAVISQKPSRDICQRGTSLTIQCQVDSQVTMMFWYRQQPGQSLTLIATANQGSEATYESGFVIDKFPISRPNLTFSTLTVSNMSPEDSSIYLCIGGTGDGYTFGSGTRLTVV.